This TCR beta chain appears in the sequencing data of a study of blood T cell repertoires in COVID-19. Study background: The United States, Italy and Spain were the sources of the acute and convalescent COVID-19 samples. T cells, B-cell-depleted T cells, or PBMCs provided the cDNA or gDNA that served as material.

The germline V gene has CDR1 LGHDT and CDR2 YNNKEL (reference sequence). Trimming at V came to 4 bases and at J to 2 bases, leaving 3 bases not matched to a gene. This CDR3 is 15 amino acids long. In the study's own analysis: Amplification from reference gene primers served as the basis for estimated nucleated cell counts. Repertoires were generated with immunoSEQ multiplex PCR, while TCRdb's copy carries only in-frame clones and drops some. The V and J calls and clone size were taken over from that table, and D and trimming were inferred from the DNA. The sample lists 250,000 to 300,000 clones; 75% to 90% were seen once.

The sample was peripheral blood. This TCR derives from a woman aged 55 to 70 with acute or convalescent COVID-19. V usage is TRBV3-1 (or the pseudogene TRBV3-2) and J usage is TRBJ2-7; 12 bases agree with TRBD2. The DNA of the CDR3 is TGTGCCAGCAGCCGCCGACTAGCGGGGGCCTACGAGCAGTACTTC. Amino acid sequence: CASSRRLAGAYEQYF.